This T cell receptor beta chain comes out of a study of T-cell reconstitution after alpha-beta-depleted transplantation in children (dated by TCRdb to the mid-2010s). Looking at the study overall: Using TCR repertoire profiling, the study quantitatively followed how T-cell immune reconstitution unfolded in children after TCRalphabeta/CD19-depleted allogeneic hematopoietic cell transplantation. The research as a whole found: Hyperexpanded clone frequencies declined over subsequent months; after one year, T-cell counts and TCRbeta diversity were mostly attributed to newly produced T cells. In some patients, high TCRbeta diversity at day 60 was attributed to recipient T cells and intrathymic progenitors that had survived conditioning. About two months after transplant, the apparently early recovery of alphabetaT-cell counts reportedly depended on just several hundred clones that had expanded rapidly and came from non-depleted graft cells.

The treatment or condition label on this specimen signifies: allogeneic hematopoietic cell transplantation with graft depleted of TCRalphabeta T cells and CD19 B cells. TCRalphabeta/CD19-depleted allogeneic hematopoietic cell grafts were given to the transplant recipients, all of whom were children. Looking up the germline V gene (reference sequence) yields CDR1 DFQATT and CDR2 SNEGSKA. Trimming accounts for 5 bases at V and 2 bases at J, while the number of junction bases matched to no gene is 19. The CDR3 runs 18 amino acids, cysteine and phenylalanine included. Only the CDR3 part of the read is kept: 54 bases, read in frame from the first base. Turning to this clonotype: The specificity of this receptor is unknown. No much larger clone exists at a distance of one base, and base qualities are not known.

Library prep was done by PCR. Sequencing was performed on an Illumina HiSeq 2500. Molecular barcoding was employed in the preparation of TCR libraries, with unique molecular identifiers being used to normalize TCRbeta repertoire quantification. The public sequencing data were trimmed at Q25 with fastp and processed into clonotypes with MiXCR by TCRdb, which kept only in-frame beta chains. All rows with the same CDR3 protein become a single entry with the most common DNA and genes. The sample records 250,000 to 400,000 distinct CDR3 sequences, approximately 23% of which are singletons. The ten largest clones represent about 10% of the sample.

The TCR originated in a male patient aged 10-17 years who had a stem cell transplant for acute lymphoblastic leukemia, so the T cells may come from the graft donor. The chain employs TRBV20-1 and TRBJ2-7; 9 middle bases align to TRBD2. This sample comprised PBMCs, mostly from graft donor cells, obtained 180 days after TCRalphabeta/CD19-depleted stem cell transplant. The CDR3 region: CSALGGSGSNRWAYEQYF. The DNA sequence reads TGCAGTGCTTTGGGGGGTAGCGGGAGTAACCGCTGGGCCTACGAGCAGTACTTC.